Listed below are T cell receptor beta chains from one sample, sequenced in a study of T cell changes during pregnancy in multiple sclerosis. TCRdb keeps only in-frame clones here, not all; method: immunoSEQ multiplex PCR. Here the sample spans about 100,000 clones, approximately 94% being singletons. The material was peripheral blood, obtained before pregnancy. These receptors came from a female donor with multiple sclerosis, enrolled in a pregnancy study. Both conserved end residues are part of each CDR3. D genes are given only for firm matches. Clone size is given for some rows only: seen once, a few or many times, or a class if the clone is expanded.

TGCGCCAGCAGCCGTGGGACTAGCGGGAGGTGGACAGATACGCAGTATTTT | CASSRGTSGRWTDTQYF | 17 | . | TRBJ2-3 | TRBV5-1 | TRBD2
TGCGCCAGCAGAACCGGAGGTGGAAACACCATATATTTT | CASRTGGGNTIYF | 13 | once | TRBJ1-3 | TRBV5-1 | .
TGTGCCAGCAGCCAAGAAAGGAGCGGGAGTGTTCATTTT | CASSQERSGSVHF | 13 | . | TRBJ2-3 | TRBV4-2 | TRBD2
TGTGCCAGCAGTTTAACAGGGGACACTGAAGCTTTCTTT | CASSLTGDTEAFF | 13 | once | TRBJ1-1 | TRBV28 | TRBD1
TGTGCCAGCCCTAGGGGGGCAGGGGGATCAACTAATGAAAAACTGTTTTTT | CASPRGAGGSTNEKLFF | 17 | . | TRBJ1-4 | TRBV6-4 | TRBD1
TGTGCCAGCAGGCTACTGGGGGCCAACGTCCTGACTTTC | CASRLLGANVLTF | 13 | . | TRBJ2-6 | TRBV27 | .
TGTGCCAGCAGATTTACAGTCAGGGGGCACGAGCAGTACTTC | CASRFTVRGHEQYF | 14 | . | TRBJ2-7 | TRBV28 | TRBD1
TGTGCCAGCAGCTTATATGCCCAGGGGGCTAGCAATCAGCCCCAGCATTTT | CASSLYAQGASNQPQHF | 17 | . | TRBJ1-5 | TRBV11-2 | TRBD1
TGTGCCAGCAGCGTCAGGGTACGCACTGAAGCTTTCTTT | CASSVRVRTEAFF | 13 | . | TRBJ1-1 | TRBV9 | .
TGCAGCGTTGTCCTTAGGGGGCCAGGGGCAGATACGCAGTATTTT | CSVVLRGPGADTQYF | 15 | . | TRBJ2-3 | TRBV29-1 | TRBD1
TGTGCCAGCAGCCCCGGGAGGGCTGGGACTAGCGGGAGCGGAGAGACCCAGTACTTC | CASSPGRAGTSGSGETQYF | 19 | . | TRBJ2-5 | TRBV11-3 | TRBD2
TGTGCCAGCAGTCCCCCTCCAGAGGCGGGGAGCACTGAAGCTTTCTTT | CASSPPPEAGSTEAFF | 16 | . | TRBJ1-1 | TRBV28 | .
TGCGCCAGCAGCTTCCAGAACAGGGGCACCGGGGAGCTGTTTTTT | CASSFQNRGTGELFF | 15 | . | TRBJ2-2 | TRBV5-1 | TRBD1
TGCGCCAGCAGCTTCGGACTAGCGGGACCGGGGGGCGATACGCAGTATTTT | CASSFGLAGPGGDTQYF | 17 | . | TRBJ2-3 | TRBV5-1 | TRBD2
TGTGCCAGCAGTTTAGCGGGGGGCAATGAGCAGTTCTTC | CASSLAGGNEQFF | 13 | few | TRBJ2-1 | TRBV27 | TRBD2
TGCGCCAGCAGCTTGGGGGCGGGAGAGGGCGAGCAGTACTTC | CASSLGAGEGEQYF | 14 | . | TRBJ2-7 | TRBV5-1 | TRBD2
TGTGCCTGGAGTGCCTCACTTCTTTGGACTAGCGGTATCAATGAGCAGTTCTTC | CAWSASLLWTSGINEQFF | 18 | once | TRBJ2-1 | TRBV30 | TRBD2
TGCAGCGTTGCACAGGGGGAATTTAACTATGGCTACACCTTC | CSVAQGEFNYGYTF | 14 | . | TRBJ1-2 | TRBV29-1 | TRBD1
TGCGCCAGCAGCCGGCGGGCGGGAGAGAATCGGGATACGCAGTATTTT | CASSRRAGENRDTQYF | 16 | . | TRBJ2-3 | TRBV5-1 | TRBD2
TGTGCCAGCTCACACGGGTACGAGCAGTACTTC | CASSHGYEQYF | 11 | . | TRBJ2-7 | TRBV18 | .
TGTGCCAGCAGCTCCCCGGGGGGGAGGTCTTACGAGCAGTACTTC | CASSSPGGRSYEQYF | 15 | . | TRBJ2-7 | TRBV7-9 | TRBD2
TGCGCCAGCAGTGAATGGCAGGGGACTAGCGGGAGGGATAGCTCCTACAATGAGCAGTTCTTC | CASSEWQGTSGRDSSYNEQFF | 21 | . | TRBJ2-1 | TRBV10-1 | TRBD2
TGTGCCGGCAGCCCCATAGCGGGCCACTCCTACAATGAGCAGTTCTTC | CAGSPIAGHSYNEQFF | 16 | . | TRBJ2-1 | TRBV14 | TRBD2
TGCAGCGTCGGGCGGAGTTTAGGGGGCGGTGAGACCCAGTACTTC | CSVGRSLGGGETQYF | 15 | . | TRBJ2-5 | TRBV29-1 | TRBD1
TGTGCCAGCAGTCTAATGGGACAGAACTATGGCTACACCTTC | CASSLMGQNYGYTF | 14 | few | TRBJ1-2 | TRBV2 | TRBD1
TGTGCCAGCAGCGGGACTAGCGGACCTAAAGAGACCCAGTACTTC | CASSGTSGPKETQYF | 15 | . | TRBJ2-5 | TRBV5-4 | TRBD2